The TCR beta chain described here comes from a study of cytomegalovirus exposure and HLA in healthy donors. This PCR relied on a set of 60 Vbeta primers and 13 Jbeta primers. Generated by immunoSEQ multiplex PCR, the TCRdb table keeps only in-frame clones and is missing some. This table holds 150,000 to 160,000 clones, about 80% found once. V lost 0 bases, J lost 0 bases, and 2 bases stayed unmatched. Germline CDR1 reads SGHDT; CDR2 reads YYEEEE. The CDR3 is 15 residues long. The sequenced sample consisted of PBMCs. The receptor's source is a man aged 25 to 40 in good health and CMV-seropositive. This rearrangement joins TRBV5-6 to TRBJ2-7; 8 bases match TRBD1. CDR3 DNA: TGTGCCAGCAGCTTGGCAGGACAGGGCTCCTACGAGCAGTACTTC. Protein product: CASSLAGQGSYEQYF.